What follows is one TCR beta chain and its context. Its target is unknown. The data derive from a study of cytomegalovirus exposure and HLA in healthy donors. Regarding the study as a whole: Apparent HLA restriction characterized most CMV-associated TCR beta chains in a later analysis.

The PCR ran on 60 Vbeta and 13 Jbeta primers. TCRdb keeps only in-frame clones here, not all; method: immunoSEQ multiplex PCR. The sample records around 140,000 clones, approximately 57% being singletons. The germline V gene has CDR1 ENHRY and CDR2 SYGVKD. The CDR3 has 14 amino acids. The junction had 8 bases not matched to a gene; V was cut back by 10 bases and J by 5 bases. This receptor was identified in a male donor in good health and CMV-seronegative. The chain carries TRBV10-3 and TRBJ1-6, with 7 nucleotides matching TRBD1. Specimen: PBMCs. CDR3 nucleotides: TGTGCCACCCGGGACAGAGGCGATAATTCACCCCTCCACTTT. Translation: CATRDRGDNSPLHF.